This T cell receptor (beta chain) was sequenced during a study of shared clonotypes between healthy human individuals. Genomic DNA for unsorted samples, which was extracted with the QIAamp DNA Blood Mini kit, came from some 100 million PBMCs. Scientists sequenced DNA from unsorted PBMC on ten immunoSEQ deep assay plates. Measured with immunoSEQ multiplex PCR; TCRdb has only the in-frame clones, and not every one. The data show about 480,000 clones, with nearly 80% seen just once and about an eighth held by the top ten. This clone has just one count. Its cognate antigen is unknown. The study's findings and limits: Sampling covered nothing but blood. Tissue TCR repertoires likely differ from those found in blood.

V gave up 6 bases and J gave up 2 bases; unmatched junction bases: 6. CDR3 size: 15 residues. Germline-derived CDR1 and CDR2 are MDHEN and SYDVKM. The chain employs TRBV28 and TRBJ1-3; 8 bases align to TRBD1. Material for sequencing was PBMCs. The source is a woman between 40 and 55 years old in good health. Some clones in this sample may be carry-over from other donors' samples. The CDR3 protein is CASRPTGGAGNTIYF. The CDR3 DNA reads TGTGCCAGCAGACCTACAGGGGGAGCTGGAAACACCATATATTTT.